One and the same sample provided the 13 T cell receptor beta chains below, sequenced in a study of shared clonotypes between healthy human individuals. CD45RO-negative, CCR7-positively selected cells formed the naive CD8 fraction, excluding terminally differentiated effector memory CD45RA+ cells. Data came from immunoSEQ multiplex PCR; TCRdb stores just in-frame clones and leaves some out. This table holds 800,000 or so clones, 90% to 98% found once. The material sequenced was naive CD8+ T cells sorted from blood. These receptors were collected from a man under 40 in good health.

The J gene is TRBJ2-7, the V gene TRBV5-8; weak D call: TRBD2 (6 bases). Looked up from germline, CDR1 is SGHTS and CDR2 is YDEGEE. The V gene lost 2 bases and the J gene lost 2 bases, with 8 bases spanning the gap. This CDR3 region has 13 residues. The CDR3 spells CASSFSGPYEQYF. The CDR3 DNA reads as TGTGCCAGCAGCTTTAGCGGTCCCTACGAGCAGTACTTC.

The rearrangement joins TRBV5-5 to TRBJ2-1, with TRBD2 identical over 7 bases. Losses at the gene ends were 1 base for V and 4 bases for J; bases not matched to a gene: 5. Germline V gives CDR1 SGHKS, CDR2 YYEKEE (reference sequence). CDR3 length equals 15 residues. As DNA, the CDR3 is TGTGCCAGCAGCTTGACTAGCGAAATATACAATGAGCAGTTCTTC. Translation: CASSLTSEIYNEQFF.

The chain carries TRBV5-4 and TRBJ2-2; D unclear. The CDR3 has 14 amino acids. V gave up 0 bases and J gave up 6 bases, with 9 bases separating them. CDR1 is SGHNT and CDR2 is YYREEE in the germline V gene (reference sequence). The CDR3 is CASSLGDSAGELFF. The CDR3 DNA follows: TGTGCCAGCAGCTTGGGAGATTCAGCCGGGGAGCTGTTTTTT.

This clone was detected once. The chain has TRBV5-1 and TRBJ2-5; D remains unclear. From germline, CDR1 is SGHRS and CDR2 YFSETQ. The CDR3 consists of 15 residues. Trimming pared 0 bases from V and 1 base from J, leaving 10 bases between. The CDR3 DNA reads as TGCGCCAGCAGCTTGGAAGGCAGGTCCCAAGAGACCCAGTACTTC. As protein: CASSLEGRSQETQYF. Complete variable domain (other parts from reference TRBV5-1 and TRBJ2-5): KAGVTQTPRYLIKTRGQQVTLSCSPISGHRSVSWYQQTPGQGLQFLFEYFSETQRNKGNFPGRFSGRQFSNSRSEMNVSTLELGDSALYLCASSLEGRSQETQYFGPGTRLLVL.

This chain uses TRBV11-2 with TRBJ2-7, with unresolved D. V was pared by 6 bases and J by 5 bases, with 11 bases between. The CDR3 has 12 amino acids. Per germline, CDR1 SGHAT and CDR2 FQNNGV. CDR3 coding DNA: TGTGCCAGCAGGGTGAGGTCGGACGAGCAGTACTTC. It specifies CASRVRSDEQYF.

This clone was observed a few times. The V call is TRBV18, the J call TRBJ2-3; D remains ambiguous. The length of the CDR3 is 14 residues. Trimming shortened V by 5 bases and J by 4 bases, and 13 bases separated the two germline ends. Germline CDR1 is KGHSH and CDR2 is LQKENI. The CDR3 here is CASSDLETPDTQYF. CDR3 DNA: TGTGCCAGCTCAGATCTTGAAACCCCAGATACGCAGTATTTT. The full variable domain, with the rest looked up from reference TRBV18 and TRBJ2-3, is NAGVMQNPRHLVRRRGQEARLRCSPMKGHSHVYWYRQLPEEGLKFMVYLQKENIIDESGMPKERFSAEFPKEGPSILRIQQVVRGDSAAYFCASSDLETPDTQYFGPGTRLTVL.

Remarks on this clone: The sample carries other DNA sequences with the same CDR3. This rearrangement joins TRBV7-2 to TRBJ2-3, with D perhaps TRBD2 (5 bases). CDR3 length: 15 amino acids. V was pared by 1 base and J by 0 bases, with 8 bases between. Germline CDR1 is SGHTA and CDR2 is FQGNSA. CDR3 sequence: CASSLVGGSTDTQYF. The DNA for the CDR3 is TGTGCCAGCAGCTTAGTAGGCGGGAGCACAGATACGCAGTATTTT.

V is TRBV6-5 and J is TRBJ1-2; unclear D gene. V shed 6 bases and J shed 8 bases, with 13 bases lying between them. This CDR3 is 12 amino acids long. Looked up from germline, CDR1 is MNHEY and CDR2 is SVGAGI. CDR3 sequence reads: CASSPDFGGYTF. The CDR3 bases are TGTGCCAGCAGCCCGGACTTTGGAGGCTACACCTTC.

The J gene is TRBJ2-1, the V gene TRBV5-1; 10 nucleotides align to TRBD2. Germline V gives CDR1 SGHRS, CDR2 YFSETQ. Trimming cost V 0 bases and J 9 bases; bases outside gene matches: 6. The CDR3 contains 15 residues. The CDR3 protein is CASSLGLAGEVEQFF. The CDR3, as DNA: TGCGCCAGCAGCTTGGGGCTAGCGGGAGAGGTTGAGCAGTTCTTC. The variable domain in full, with the rest retrieved from reference TRBV5-1 and TRBJ2-1, is KAGVTQTPRYLIKTRGQQVTLSCSPISGHRSVSWYQQTPGQGLQFLFEYFSETQRNKGNFPGRFSGRQFSNSRSEMNVSTLELGDSALYLCASSLGLAGEVEQFFGPGTRLTVL.

The chain has TRBV5-4 and TRBJ2-3; TRBD1 agrees at 8 bases. Germline V CDR1 and CDR2: SGHNT, YYREEE (reference sequence). Germline trimming cut 6 bases from V and 0 bases from J; bases unmatched to any gene: 6. The CDR3 is 15 residues long. DNA for the CDR3: TGTGCCAGCACTAGTCAGGGGGCCAGCACAGATACGCAGTATTTT. This sequence encodes CASTSQGASTDTQYF.

CDR3 coding DNA: TGTGCCAGCAGACCTTCTACGTTGGACAGGGTTAGCGAGCAGTACTTC. It is translated as CASRPSTLDRVSEQYF. The chain employs TRBV5-8 and TRBJ2-7; TRBD1 matches at 8 bases. Germline-derived CDR1 and CDR2 are SGHTS and YDEGEE. V lost 5 bases to trimming and J lost 6 bases; unmatched junction nucleotides: 16. This CDR3 comprises 16 residues.

J is TRBJ2-7 and V is TRBV28; 13 bases align to TRBD2. Per germline, CDR1 MDHEN and CDR2 SYDVKM. V gave up 2 bases and J gave up 4 bases; unmatched junction bases: 2. The CDR3 length is 15 residues. In nucleotides, the CDR3 is TGTGCCAGCAGTTTACGACTAGCGGGAGGTTACGAGCAGTACTTC. This codes for CASSLRLAGGYEQYF.

The chain recombines TRBV13 with TRBJ2-1; 13 nucleotides align to TRBD2. CDR1 PRHDT and CDR2 FYEKMQ come from the germline V gene (reference sequence). The CDR3 loop spans 16 amino acids. The V segment lost 5 bases and the J segment 9 bases; nucleotides outside the gene matches: 10. The CDR3 sequence: CASSTTGTSGIGEQFF. CDR3 DNA: TGTGCCAGCAGCACAACCGGGACTAGCGGGATTGGTGAGCAGTTCTTC. Supplemented by reference TRBV13 and TRBJ2-1, the full variable domain reads AAGVIQSPRHLIKEKRETATLKCYPIPRHDTVYWYQQGPGQDPQFLISFYEKMQSDKGSIPDRFSAQQFSDYHSELNMSSLELGDSALYFCASSTTGTSGIGEQFFGPGTRLTVL.